One and the same sample provided the 2 T cell receptor beta chains below, sequenced in a study of T cells in Graves' hyperthyroidism and ophthalmopathy. RNA transcripts provided the source from which TCR beta CDR3 regions were amplified. The HTBI primer set served for first-round RT-PCR of the TCR CDR3. In TCRdb, the multiplex PCR reads were re-called with MiXCR into one record per CDR3 protein. Altogether under 250,000 distinct CDR3 sequences are present, approximately 23% being singletons, with the ten largest covering 30% to 40%. Source material: blood. The receptor set was obtained from a woman aged 40 to 50 with Graves' ophthalmopathy.

The CDR3 sequence: CASSRLGAYEQYF. CDR3 coding DNA: TGTGCCAGCAGCAGACTAGGGGCCTACGAGCAGTACTTC. The chain joins TRBV6-1 to TRBJ2-7; D might be TRBD2 (6 bases). CDR1 and CDR2 from the germline V gene are MNHNS and SASEGT. Between the trimmed V and J ends, which lost 6 bases and 2 bases, there was a span of 11 bases. The CDR3 sequence is 13 residues long.

At least ten counts were recorded for this clonotype. J is TRBJ2-7 and V is TRBV6-5; 7 positions agree with TRBD2. The CDR3 loop spans 12 amino acids. Germline CDR1 reads MNHEY; CDR2 reads SVGAGI. Trimming removed 2 bases from V and 7 bases from J; junction bases left unmatched: 2. The CDR3, as DNA: TGTGCCAGCAGTTACGGGACTACAGAGCAGTACTTC. This codes for CASSYGTTEQYF.